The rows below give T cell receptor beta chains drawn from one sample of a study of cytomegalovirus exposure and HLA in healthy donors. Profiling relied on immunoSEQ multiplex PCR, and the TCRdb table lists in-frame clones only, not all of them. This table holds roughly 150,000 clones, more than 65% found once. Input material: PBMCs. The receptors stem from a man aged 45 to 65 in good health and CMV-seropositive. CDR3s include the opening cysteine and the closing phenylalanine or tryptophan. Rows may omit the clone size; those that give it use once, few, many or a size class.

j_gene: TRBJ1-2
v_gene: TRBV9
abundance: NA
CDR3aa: CASSGSKTGPFYGYTF

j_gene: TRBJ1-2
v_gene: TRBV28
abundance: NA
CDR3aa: CASTTGGNYGYTF

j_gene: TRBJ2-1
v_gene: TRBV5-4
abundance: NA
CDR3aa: CASSLDEAGSYNEQFF

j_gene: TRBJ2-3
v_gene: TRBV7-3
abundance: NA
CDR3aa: CASSLGSGGLTDTQYF

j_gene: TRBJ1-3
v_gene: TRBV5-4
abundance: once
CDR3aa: CASSSGRDSGNTIYF

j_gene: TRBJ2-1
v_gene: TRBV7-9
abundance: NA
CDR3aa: CASSFGALVGSPNEQFF

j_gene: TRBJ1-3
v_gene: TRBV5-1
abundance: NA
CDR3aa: CASSLPDTSGNTIYF

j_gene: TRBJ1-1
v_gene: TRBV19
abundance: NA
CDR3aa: CASSPPTMNTEAFF

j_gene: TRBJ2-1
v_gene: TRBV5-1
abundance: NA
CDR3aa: CASSPGTANSYNEQFF

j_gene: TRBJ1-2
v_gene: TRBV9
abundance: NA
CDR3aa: CASSVDLQGINYGYTF

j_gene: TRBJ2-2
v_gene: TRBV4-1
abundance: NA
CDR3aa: CASSQDRAGGYTGELFF

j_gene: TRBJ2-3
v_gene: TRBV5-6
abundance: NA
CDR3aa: CASSFLGGETQYF

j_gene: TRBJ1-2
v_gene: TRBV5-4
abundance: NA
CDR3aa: CASRFRGQEYYGYTF

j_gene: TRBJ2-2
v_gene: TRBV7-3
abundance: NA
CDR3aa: CASSFRREGLKTGELFF

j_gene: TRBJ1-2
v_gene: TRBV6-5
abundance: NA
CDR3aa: CASSTTGSYGYTF

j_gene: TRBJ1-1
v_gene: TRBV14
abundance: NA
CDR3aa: CASSHLAGGALTEAFF

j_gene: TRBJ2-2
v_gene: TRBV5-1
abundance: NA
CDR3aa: CASSSGQGGIGELFF

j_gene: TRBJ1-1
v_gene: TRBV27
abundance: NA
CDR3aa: CASSLWAGDTEAFF

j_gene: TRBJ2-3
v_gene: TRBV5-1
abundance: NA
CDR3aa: CASSLSTSGRAKNTQYF

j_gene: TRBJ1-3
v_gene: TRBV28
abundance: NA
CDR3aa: CASSSPGTGGNTIYF

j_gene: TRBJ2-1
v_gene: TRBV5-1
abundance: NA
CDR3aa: CASSSSSNEQFF

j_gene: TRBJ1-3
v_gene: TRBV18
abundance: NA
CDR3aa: CASSPAGSGNTIYF

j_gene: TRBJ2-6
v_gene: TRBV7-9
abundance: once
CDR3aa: CASSLPGSGANVLTF

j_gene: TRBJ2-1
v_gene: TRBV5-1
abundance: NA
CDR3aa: CASSPEPGYNEQFF

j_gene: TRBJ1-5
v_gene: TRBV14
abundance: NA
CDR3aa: CATTTGDDNQPQHF

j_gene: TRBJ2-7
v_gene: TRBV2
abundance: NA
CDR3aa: CASSPGRGFEQYF

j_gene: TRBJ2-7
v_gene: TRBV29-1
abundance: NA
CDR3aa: CSVVRDRQNFEQYF

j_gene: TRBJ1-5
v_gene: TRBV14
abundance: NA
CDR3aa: CASSPDRDVQPQHF

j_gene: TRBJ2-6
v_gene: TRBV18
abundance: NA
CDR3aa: CASSPSDRGYSGANVLTF

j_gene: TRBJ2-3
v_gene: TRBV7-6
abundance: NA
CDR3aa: CASSSPGGLQYF

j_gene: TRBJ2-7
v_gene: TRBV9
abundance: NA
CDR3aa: CASSTGQGHYEQYF

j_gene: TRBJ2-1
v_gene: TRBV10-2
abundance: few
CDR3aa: CASNSLEAGGQFF

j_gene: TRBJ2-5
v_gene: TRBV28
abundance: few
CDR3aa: CASSQGIEQYF

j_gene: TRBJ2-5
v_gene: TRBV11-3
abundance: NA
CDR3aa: CASSPGGMYQETQYF

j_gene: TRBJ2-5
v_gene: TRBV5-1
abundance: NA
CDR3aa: CASSLTRETQYF

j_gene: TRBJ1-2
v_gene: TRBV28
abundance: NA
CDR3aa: CASSQFVLRSDRAHYGYTF

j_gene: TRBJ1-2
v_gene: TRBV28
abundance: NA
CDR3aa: CASGTLGYTF

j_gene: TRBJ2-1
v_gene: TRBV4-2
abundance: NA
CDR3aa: CASSQSPGREGFF

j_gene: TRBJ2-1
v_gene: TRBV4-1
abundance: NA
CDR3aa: CASSQDGLAGLYNEQFF

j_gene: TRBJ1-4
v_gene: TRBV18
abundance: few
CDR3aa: CASSPIFELSTLATNEKLFF

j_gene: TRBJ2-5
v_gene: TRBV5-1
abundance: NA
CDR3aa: CASSLGGTGTQETQYF

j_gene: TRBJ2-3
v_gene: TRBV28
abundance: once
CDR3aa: CASNPWGRTDTQYF

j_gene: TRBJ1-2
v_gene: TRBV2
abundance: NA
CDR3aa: CASKRGTVANYGYTF